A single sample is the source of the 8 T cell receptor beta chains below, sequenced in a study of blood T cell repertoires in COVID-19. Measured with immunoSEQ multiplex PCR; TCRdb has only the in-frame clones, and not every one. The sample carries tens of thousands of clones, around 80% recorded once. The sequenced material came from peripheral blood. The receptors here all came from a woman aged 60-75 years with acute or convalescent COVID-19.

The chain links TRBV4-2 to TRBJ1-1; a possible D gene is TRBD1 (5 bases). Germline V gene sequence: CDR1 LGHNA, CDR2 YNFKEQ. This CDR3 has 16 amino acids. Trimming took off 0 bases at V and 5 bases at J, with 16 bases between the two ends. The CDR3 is CASSQDLGGVSTEAFF. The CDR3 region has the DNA TGTGCCAGCAGCCAAGATCTAGGAGGGGTGAGTACTGAAGCTTTCTTT.

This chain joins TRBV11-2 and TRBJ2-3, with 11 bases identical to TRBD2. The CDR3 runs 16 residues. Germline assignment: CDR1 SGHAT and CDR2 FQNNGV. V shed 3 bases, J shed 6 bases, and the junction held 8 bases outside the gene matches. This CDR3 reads CASSFLAGGSRDTQYF. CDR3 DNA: TGTGCCAGCAGCTTCTTAGCGGGGGGGTCGAGGGATACGCAGTATTTT.

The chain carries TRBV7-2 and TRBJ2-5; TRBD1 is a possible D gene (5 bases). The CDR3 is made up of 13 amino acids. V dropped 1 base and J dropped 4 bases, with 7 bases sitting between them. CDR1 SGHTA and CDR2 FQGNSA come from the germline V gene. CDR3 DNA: TGTGCCAGCAGCTTAGGCCAGGGAGAGACCCAGTACTTC. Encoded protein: CASSLGQGETQYF.

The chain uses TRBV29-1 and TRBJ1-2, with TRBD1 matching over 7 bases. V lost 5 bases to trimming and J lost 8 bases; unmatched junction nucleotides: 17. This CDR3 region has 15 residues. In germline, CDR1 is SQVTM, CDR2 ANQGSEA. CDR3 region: CSVNHQTGMGRGYTF. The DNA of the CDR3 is TGCAGCGTTAACCACCAGACAGGGATGGGAAGAGGCTACACCTTC.

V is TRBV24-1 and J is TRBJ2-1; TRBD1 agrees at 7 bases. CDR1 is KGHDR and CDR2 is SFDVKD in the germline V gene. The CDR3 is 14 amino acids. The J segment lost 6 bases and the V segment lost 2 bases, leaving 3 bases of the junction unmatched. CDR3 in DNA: TGTGCCACCAGTGATTCGACAGGGTCCAATGAGCAGTTCTTC. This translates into CATSDSTGSNEQFF.

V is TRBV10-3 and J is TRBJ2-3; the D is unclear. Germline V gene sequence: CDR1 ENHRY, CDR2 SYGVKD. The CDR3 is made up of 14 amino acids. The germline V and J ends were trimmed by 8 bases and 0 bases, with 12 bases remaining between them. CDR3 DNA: TGTGCCATCCAAGGCGCAGGTAGCACAGATACGCAGTATTTT. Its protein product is CAIQGAGSTDTQYF.

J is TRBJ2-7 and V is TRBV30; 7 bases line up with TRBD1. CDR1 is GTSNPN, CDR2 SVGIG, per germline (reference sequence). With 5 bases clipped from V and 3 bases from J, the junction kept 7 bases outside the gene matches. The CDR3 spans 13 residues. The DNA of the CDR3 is TGTGCCTGGGTAGGGACAGCGAACTACGAGCAGTACTTC. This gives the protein CAWVGTANYEQYF. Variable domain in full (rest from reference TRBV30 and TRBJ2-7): SQTIHQWPATLVQPVGSPLSLECTVEGTSNPNLYWYRQAAGRGLQLLFYSVGIGQISSEVPQNLSASRPQDRQFILSSKKLLLSDSGFYLCAWVGTANYEQYFGPGTRLTVT.

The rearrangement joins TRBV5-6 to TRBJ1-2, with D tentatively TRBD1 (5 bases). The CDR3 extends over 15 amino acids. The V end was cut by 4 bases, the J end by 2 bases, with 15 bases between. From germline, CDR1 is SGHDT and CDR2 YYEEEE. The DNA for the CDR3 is TGTGCCAGCAGCCCATACAGGATATACAACTATGGCTACACCTTC. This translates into CASSPYRIYNYGYTF. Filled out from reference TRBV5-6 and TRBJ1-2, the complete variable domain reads DAGVTQSPTHLIKTRGQQVTLRCSPKSGHDTVSWYQQALGQGPQFIFQYYEEEERQRGNFPDRFSGHQFPNYSSELNVNALLLGDSALYLCASSPYRIYNYGYTFGSGTRLTVV.